These 3 T cell receptor beta chains originate from one sample sequenced in a study of blood T cell repertoires in COVID-19. The data were produced by immunoSEQ multiplex PCR, yet TCRdb's version contains in-frame clones alone and is incomplete. The table includes approximately 75,000 clones, 75% to 90% detected once. The sequenced sample was peripheral blood. These receptors all stem from a man of 80 years or more with COVID-19, enrolled during active disease.

CDR3 coding DNA: TGTGCCAGCTCACGCCCAGAGGGCACTGAAGCTTTCTTT. The encoded protein is CASSRPEGTEAFF. The genes are TRBV18 and TRBJ1-1, with unresolved D. This CDR3 has 13 amino acids. Trimming left V 4 bases short and J 4 bases short, with 10 bases between. Germline CDR1 reads KGHSH; CDR2 reads LQKENI.

The chain links TRBV29-1 to TRBJ1-1, with 8 positions matching TRBD1. Trimming took 7 bases from V and 4 from J; bases not matched to a gene: 8. The CDR3 runs 13 residues. Germline lookup yields CDR1 SQVTM and CDR2 ANQGSEA. This CDR3 is CSANRGSGTEAFF. The CDR3 region has the DNA TGCAGCGCAAACAGGGGGTCGGGCACTGAAGCTTTCTTT.

V gene TRBV7-9 combines with J gene TRBJ1-4; 7 nucleotides match TRBD1. Germline trimming cut 4 bases from V and 7 bases from J; bases unmatched to any gene: 6. CDR3 length equals 14 residues. Germline V gene data show CDR1 as SEHNR and CDR2 as FQNEAQ (reference sequence). CDR3 sequence (DNA): TGTGCCAGCAGCTCCAGGGGGTGGGGTGAAAAACTGTTTTTT. It encodes CASSSRGWGEKLFF.